This T cell receptor beta chain was found in a study of monozygotic twins with inflammatory bowel disease. Molecular identifiers with 6-nucleotide sample barcodes were added during cDNA synthesis via template switching. Reprocessing the 5' RACE reads, TCRdb reports a single entry for every CDR3 protein and omits DNA. The sample holds some 210,000 distinct CDR3 sequences. The sequenced material came from blood. This TCR derives from a human donor with ulcerative colitis or Crohn's disease, or a healthy co-twin of an affected twin (not recorded which).

Here the CDR3 reads CASSSTGLAGYNEQFF. The rearrangement links TRBV7-8 to TRBJ2-1; no DNA is available, so the TRBD2 call from TCRdb remains unchecked. This CDR3 is 16 amino acids long. Germline V gene lookup returns CDR1 SGHVS and CDR2 FQNEAQ.